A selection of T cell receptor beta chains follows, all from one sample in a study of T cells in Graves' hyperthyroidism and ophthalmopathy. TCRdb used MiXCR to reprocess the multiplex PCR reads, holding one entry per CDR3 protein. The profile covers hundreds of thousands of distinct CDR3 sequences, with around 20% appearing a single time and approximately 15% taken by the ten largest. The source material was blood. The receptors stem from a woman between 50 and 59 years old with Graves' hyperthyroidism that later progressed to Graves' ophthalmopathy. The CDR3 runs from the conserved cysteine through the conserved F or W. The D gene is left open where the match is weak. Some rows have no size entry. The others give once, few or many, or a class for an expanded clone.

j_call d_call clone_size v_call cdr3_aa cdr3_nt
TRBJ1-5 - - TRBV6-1 CASSEAGGGGQPQHF TGTGCCAGCAGTGAAGCGGGGGGGGGGGGACAGCCCCAGCATTTT
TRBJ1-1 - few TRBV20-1 CSAREPGGDTEAFF TGCAGTGCTAGAGAGCCCGGGGGTGACACTGAAGCTTTCTTT
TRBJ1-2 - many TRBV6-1 CASSESILLLGGYTF TGTGCCAGCAGTGAATCCATCCTTCTCCTCGGTGGCTACACCTTC
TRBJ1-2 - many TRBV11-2 CASSAGRNYGYTF TGTGCCAGCAGCGCCGGTCGTAACTATGGCTACACCTTC
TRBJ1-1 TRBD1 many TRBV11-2 CASSLDLRGAKNTEAFF TGTGCCAGCAGCTTAGACCTCAGGGGGGCAAAGAACACTGAAGCTTTCTTT
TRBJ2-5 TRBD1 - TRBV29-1 CSGTTLDRGIQETQYF TGCAGCGGGACTACACTGGACAGGGGAATCCAAGAGACCCAGTACTTC
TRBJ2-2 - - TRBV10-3 CAISDAQDNTRELFF TGTGCCATCAGTGACGCACAGGACAACACCCGGGAGCTGTTTTTT
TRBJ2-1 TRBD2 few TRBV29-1 CSVERWERGGLTDNEQFF TGCAGCGTTGAACGTTGGGAGCGGGGGGGCTTAACTGACAATGAGCAGTTCTTC
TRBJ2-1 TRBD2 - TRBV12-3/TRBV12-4 CASRPLGGAGGAYEQFF TGTGCCAGCAGGCCCCTGGGAGGGGCGGGGGGGGCCTATGAGCAGTTCTTC
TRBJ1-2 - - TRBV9 CASSGRTAGYGYTF TGTGCCAGCAGCGGAAGGACAGCCGGCTATGGCTACACCTTC
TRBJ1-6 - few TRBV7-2 CASGILEGRALHF TGTGCCAGCGGAATACTAGAAGGACGCGCCCTCCACTTT
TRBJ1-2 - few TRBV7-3 CASSWEGFSGYTF TGTGCCAGCAGCTGGGAGGGCTTTAGTGGCTACACCTTC
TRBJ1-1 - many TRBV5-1 CASSFVGSSTEAFF TGCGCCAGCAGCTTCGTAGGGTCGAGCACTGAAGCTTTCTTT
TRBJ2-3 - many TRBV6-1 CASSPTRGDTQYF TGTGCCAGCAGTCCGACCCGTGGGGATACGCAGTATTTT
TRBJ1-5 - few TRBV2 CASAIAGSQPQHF TGTGCCAGCGCCATCGCTGGGAGTCAGCCCCAGCATTTT
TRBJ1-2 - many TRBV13 CASSLGGRDGYTF TGTGCCAGCAGCTTAGGAGGGCGCGATGGCTACACCTTC
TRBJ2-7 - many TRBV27 CASSFGWDSYEQYF TGTGCCAGCAGTTTCGGGTGGGATTCCTACGAGCAGTACTTC
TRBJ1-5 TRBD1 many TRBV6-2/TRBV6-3 CASRAADRGNQPQHF TGTGCCAGCAGAGCGGCGGACAGGGGCAATCAGCCCCAGCATTTT
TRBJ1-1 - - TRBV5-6 CASSLGRDSVFF TGTGCCAGCAGCTTGGGTCGGGACTCAGTTTTCTTT
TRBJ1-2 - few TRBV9 CASSVGEQGGGGYGYTF TGTGCCAGCAGCGTAGGTGAACAGGGAGGAGGTGGCTATGGCTACACCTTC
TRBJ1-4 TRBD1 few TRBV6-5 CASSYRFQGADEKLFF TGTGCCAGCAGTTACCGATTCCAGGGGGCGGATGAAAAACTGTTTTTT
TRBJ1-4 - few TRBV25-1 CASSGRITNEKLFF TGTGCCAGCAGTGGGAGGATTACCAATGAAAAACTGTTTTTT
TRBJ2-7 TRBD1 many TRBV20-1 CSAPTPGQGFSEQYF TGCAGTGCCCCTACCCCGGGACAGGGTTTCTCCGAGCAGTACTTC
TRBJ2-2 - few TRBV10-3 CATGPGIPGELFF TGTGCCACCGGGCCAGGGATACCCGGGGAGCTGTTTTTT
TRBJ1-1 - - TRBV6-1 CACSGGRENTEAFF TGTGCCTGCAGTGGAGGTAGAGAGAACACTGAAGCTTTCTTT
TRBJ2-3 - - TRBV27 CASSPRNTHTQYF TGTGCCAGCAGTCCTCGGAACACCCATACGCAGTATTTT
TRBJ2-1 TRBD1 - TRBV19 CASSAGTGGIYNEQFF TGTGCCAGTAGTGCCGGGACAGGGGGTATCTACAATGAGCAGTTCTTC
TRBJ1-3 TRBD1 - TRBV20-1 CSARDTGVSSGNTIYF TGCAGTGCTAGAGACACAGGGGTCTCATCTGGAAACACCATATATTTT
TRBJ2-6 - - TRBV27 CASSENSFGGNVLTF TGTGCCAGCAGTGAAAACAGCTTCGGAGGCAACGTCCTGACTTTC
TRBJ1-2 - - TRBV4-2 CASSQDPTLTQGYTF TGTGCCAGCAGCCAAGACCCTACCTTGACGCAAGGCTACACCTTC
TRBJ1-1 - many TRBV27 CASSSGRVLTEAFF TGTGCCAGCAGTTCGGGACGAGTCCTCACTGAAGCTTTCTTT
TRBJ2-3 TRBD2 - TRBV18 CASSGLAGEADTQYF TGTGCCAGCTCCGGACTAGCGGGGGAGGCAGATACGCAGTATTTT
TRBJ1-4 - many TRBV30 CAWSERVNEKLFF TGTGCCTGGAGTGAAAGGGTTAATGAAAAACTGTTTTTT